The TCR beta chain described here comes from a study of T cell repertoires in ileal Crohn's disease. General study points: Compared with non-smokers, active smokers at surgery showed more clonal expansions.

With respect to this clone: Its cognate antigen is unknown. Relative to the germline gene, one junction end is altered; a read error may explain this.

Per germline, CDR1 KGHSH and CDR2 LQKENI. CDR3 length: 12 amino acids. Sequencing was performed with immunoSEQ multiplex PCR; in TCRdb, only in-frame clones are kept and a portion is missing. Seen here are several thousand clones, about 79% observed once, and the top ten hold roughly 8.4%. Sequenced material: ileal tissue. The chain couples TRBV18 to TRBJ1-5, with no clear D. The sequence came from an adult with Crohn's disease. The CDR3 is CASSDGNQAQHF. The CDR3 coding sequence is TGTGCCAGCTCAGACGGGAATCAGGCCCAGCATTTT.